Listed below are T cell receptor beta chains from one sample, sequenced in a study of control samples from healthy donors and cancer patients. The table came from immunoSEQ multiplex PCR; TCRdb's copy has only in-frame clones and leaves some out. The sample consists of about 92,000 clones, about four fifths of them appearing once. The sequencing input was blood. These receptors were taken from a woman aged 55-75 years in good health. Each CDR3 is given without its conserved first and last residue. A D gene is named only where the DNA matches it firmly.

V gene	D gene	CDR3 length	CDR3 protein
TRBV18	.	11	ASSPQGGDGYT
TRBV5-1	TRBD1	13	ASSQGTVSTDTQY
TRBV19	TRBD1	13	ASSPQGALNTEAF
TRBV28	.	13	ASRPHGGAESPLH
TRBV2	TRBD2	16	ASSEAGLAGGPRETQY
TRBV19	.	12	ASSITYSYNEQF
TRBV10-3	.	10	AISPGDQPQH
TRBV5-5	.	12	ASSLPQGNSPLH
TRBV6-5	.	13	ASRPTGIPDQPQH
TRBV6-2/TRBV6-3	.	10	ASSYPQETQY
TRBV10-1	TRBD1	12	ASVRQGCSYEQY
TRBV3-1/TRBV3-2	.	13	ASSHGSHKTETQY
TRBV2	.	8	ATRRDEQY
TRBV15	TRBD2	14	ATSREGLAGVRAQY
TRBV28	TRBD2	17	ASSLPLTSGRADTGELF
TRBV7-2	.	13	ASSLDTGSPYEQY
TRBV10-3	TRBD1	14	AISESGQGTNTEAF
TRBV29-1	.	11	SVVRDTQETQY
TRBV19	.	12	ASSMGMVAPEAF
TRBV6-1	.	14	ASSGSPLGRVYGYT
TRBV14	.	13	ASSQQDLPGIEAF
TRBV5-8	TRBD1	12	ASRRQGAAYEQY
TRBV10-1	TRBD2	16	ASSHGTSGGSNTGELF
TRBV5-1	TRBD2	16	ASSLGLAGPRGTDTQY
TRBV7-9	.	13	ASSLGDTRNTEAF
TRBV3-1/TRBV3-2	.	14	ASSQVRTGGGETQY
TRBV5-6	.	11	ASTRQWNYGYT
TRBV7-9	.	10	ASSLSYTEAF
TRBV3-1/TRBV3-2	TRBD2	14	ASSQGISGGPYEQY
TRBV3-1/TRBV3-2	.	10	ASGTTNQPQH
TRBV7-2	.	14	ASSLLGGANTGELF
TRBV3-1/TRBV3-2	.	11	ASKGYTGNTIY
TRBV7-2	.	12	ASQWPGSYNEQF
TRBV3-1/TRBV3-2	TRBD1	13	ASSQGQGPLYEQY
TRBV6-5	.	13	ASSMGGSGKNEQY
TRBV3-1/TRBV3-2	TRBD2	14	ASSRSGTSMSGELF
TRBV4-1	.	13	ASSQSRGQAVIQY
TRBV18	TRBD1	12	ASRRQTGEDEQY
TRBV11-1	TRBD2	14	ASGLNPSGSRIEQF
TRBV3-1/TRBV3-2	TRBD2	16	ASSLLAGGLRINNEQF
TRBV29-1	TRBD1	11	SVGGTGVSEQY
TRBV10-1	.	10	ASSPNLETQY
TRBV14	.	13	ASSHRTDSYNEQF
TRBV7-2	.	12	ASSLGLGRRGQF
TRBV5-1	TRBD1	13	ASSTGQGPGNTIY
TRBV28	.	12	ASSLVSHTDTQY
TRBV6-6	TRBD2	9	ATASGGEQY
TRBV6-1	TRBD2	12	ASSEWASGGRKY
TRBV7-2	.	11	ASSLDPGQKLF
TRBV29-1	TRBD1	11	SVGGTADYGYT
TRBV27	TRBD2	14	ASSLSSGSDTGELF
TRBV28	TRBD1	11	ASMGQTYNEQF
TRBV3-1/TRBV3-2	.	10	ASSRRNTEAF
TRBV5-1	.	11	ASSLVPIDTQY
TRBV10-2	.	13	ASTPLQGSRETQY
TRBV18	.	12	ASSPSGGPYEQY
TRBV6-2/TRBV6-3	.	12	ASSPALTSFEQY
TRBV5-5	.	13	ASSFYGAKDYGYT
TRBV5-1	TRBD2	13	ASSVTSGSTDTQY
TRBV3-1/TRBV3-2	.	11	ASSQGSNYGYT